There are many counts of the clone carrying this T cell receptor beta chain. In TCRdb, the 5' RACE reads were re-called with MiXCR into one record per CDR3 protein. This table has about 280,000 distinct CDR3 sequences, 8.2% appearing once. These data come from a study of T-cell memory formation after mild COVID-19. This CDR3 region has 15 residues. Germline V gene sequence: CDR1 SGHNT, CDR2 YYREEE (reference sequence). Trimming took off 5 bases at V and 2 bases at J, with 15 bases between the two ends. Sequenced: PBMCs or a T cell subset sorted from them (not recorded which). The V gene is TRBV5-4, the J gene TRBJ2-3, with D tentatively TRBD2 (5 bases). The source of this sequence is a man in his late teens or twenties who had mild COVID-19 (a few samples of this study predate the infection). Cell type and time point are not known. The CDR3 loop is CASSRPAENTDTQYF. The CDR3 DNA follows: TGTGCCAGCAGTCGTCCAGCGGAGAACACAGATACGCAGTATTTT.